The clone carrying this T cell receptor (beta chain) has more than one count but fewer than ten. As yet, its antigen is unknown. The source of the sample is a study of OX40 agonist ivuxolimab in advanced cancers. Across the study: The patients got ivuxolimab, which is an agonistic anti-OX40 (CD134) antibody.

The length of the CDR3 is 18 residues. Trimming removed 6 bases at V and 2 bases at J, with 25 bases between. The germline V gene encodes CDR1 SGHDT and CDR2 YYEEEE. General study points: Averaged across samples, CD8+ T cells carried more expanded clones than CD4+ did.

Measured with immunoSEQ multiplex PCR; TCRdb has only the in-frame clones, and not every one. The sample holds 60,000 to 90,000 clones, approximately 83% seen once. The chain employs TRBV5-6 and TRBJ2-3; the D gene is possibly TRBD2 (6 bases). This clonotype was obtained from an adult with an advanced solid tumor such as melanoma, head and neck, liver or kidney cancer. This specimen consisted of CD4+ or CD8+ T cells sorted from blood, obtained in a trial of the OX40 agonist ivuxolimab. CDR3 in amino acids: CASTPFRPAGKATDTQYF. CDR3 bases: TGTGCCAGCACCCCCTTTCGCCCGGCGGGGAAAGCCACAGATACGCAGTATTTT. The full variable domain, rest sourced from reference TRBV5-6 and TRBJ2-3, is DAGVTQSPTHLIKTRGQQVTLRCSPKSGHDTVSWYQQALGQGPQFIFQYYEEEERQRGNFPDRFSGHQFPNYSSELNVNALLLGDSALYLCASTPFRPAGKATDTQYFGPGTRLTVL.